Below, 30 T cell receptor beta chains from the same sample are listed, as sequenced in a study of T cell repertoires in cytomegalovirus infection. One entry per CDR3 protein, called by TCRdb with MiXCR from the reads. Among more than 150,000 distinct CDR3 sequences listed, under 25% were seen once. Sequencing used PBMCs. The receptors were gathered from a human donor in good health (CMV status not recorded). Some clones in this sample may be carry-over from other donors' samples.

The CDR3 sequence: CASILTGDTGELFF. Here the CDR3 DNA reads TGTGCCAGCATCCTCACGGGGGACACCGGGGAGCTGTTTTTT. The rearrangement joins TRBV28 to TRBJ2-2; the D gene is possibly TRBD2 (6 bases). V shed 7 bases and J shed 3 bases, with 12 bases lying between them. The germline CDR1 and CDR2 sequences are MDHEN and SYDVKM. The CDR3 totals 14 residues.

This clonotype was found many times. This chain connects TRBV7-2 to TRBJ1-1; D is unclear. The CDR3 length is 16 residues. The V gene's germline CDR1 is SGHTA and CDR2 FQGNSA. The V gene lost 7 bases and the J gene lost 3 bases, with 21 bases spanning the gap. The chain's CDR3 is CASTTSGRVVDTEAFF. Here the CDR3 DNA reads TGTGCCAGCACCACCTCGGGCCGAGTTGTGGACACTGAAGCTTTCTTT.

This clonotype was picked up many times. The CDR3 here is CASSLGDRGYEQYF. For the CDR3, the DNA is TGTGCCAGCAGCTTAGGTGACAGGGGCTACGAGCAGTACTTC. The rearrangement uses TRBV7-2 and TRBJ2-7, with 8 bases that match TRBD1. There are 14 residues in the CDR3. Germline CDR1 reads SGHTA; CDR2 reads FQGNSA. The ends lost 1 base at V and 3 bases at J; junction bases unmatched: 2.

The V gene is TRBV7-2, the J gene TRBJ2-3; TRBD2 matches 13 bases. V lost 5 bases and J lost 3; bases outside the gene matches: 8. The CDR3 totals 17 residues. Germline CDR1 reads SGHTA; CDR2 reads FQGNSA. The CDR3 region is CASSGRTSGSRTDTQYF. CDR3 coding DNA: TGTGCCAGCAGCGGGCGGACTAGCGGGAGTCGGACAGATACGCAGTATTTT.

In its sample, this clonotype was seen a few times. This rearrangement joins TRBV6-2 or TRBV6-3 to TRBJ1-1, with no clear D. The CDR3 is 14 residues long. V dropped 0 bases and J dropped 6 bases, with 11 bases sitting between them. CDR1 MNHEY and CDR2 SVGEGT come from the germline V gene. CDR3 nucleotide sequence: TGTGCCAGCAGTTACTCCGGAGGGCTGGCTGAAGCTTTCTTT. Amino acids: CASSYSGGLAEAFF.

This clonotype was observed a handful of times. V usage is TRBV5-6 and J usage is TRBJ1-2, with 11 nucleotides matching TRBD1. The V gene end was trimmed by 3 bases and the J gene end by 8 bases; junction bases not matched to a gene: 6. CDR1 is SGHDT, CDR2 YYEEEE, per germline. The CDR3 loop spans 14 amino acids. CDR3 loop: CASSSTGTGGGYTF. The DNA of the CDR3 is TGTGCCAGCAGCTCCACCGGGACAGGGGGAGGCTACACCTTC.

The V call is TRBV19, the J call TRBJ1-1, with D possibly being TRBD1 (5 bases). Trimming took off 4 bases at V and 3 bases at J, with 9 bases between the two ends. The CDR3 runs 13 residues. The germline V gene encodes CDR1 LNHDA and CDR2 SQIVND (reference sequence). CDR3 sequence: CASSTDSDTEAFF. The CDR3 DNA reads TGTGCCAGTAGTACCGACAGTGACACTGAAGCTTTCTTT.

The chain recombines TRBV2 with TRBJ2-5, with 8 nucleotides matching TRBD2. J gave up 0 bases and V 5 bases, and 11 bases lay outside the gene matches. There are 17 residues in the CDR3. Germline V CDR1 and CDR2: SNHLY, FYNNEI. The CDR3 spells CASSFGGAKFYQETQYF. The CDR3, as DNA: TGTGCCAGCAGTTTCGGGGGGGCCAAATTTTACCAAGAGACCCAGTACTTC.

The chain combines TRBV12-3 or TRBV12-4 with TRBJ1-2; a weak D match, TRBD1 (5 bases). This CDR3 comprises 14 residues. Trimming left V 4 bases short and J 2 bases short, with 11 bases between. The CDR3 region has the DNA TGTGCCAGCAGTTATACAGGACGGAACTATGGCTACACCTTC. Its translation is CASSYTGRNYGYTF.

This clonotype has at least ten counts. V usage is TRBV7-2 and J usage is TRBJ2-3; no reliable D call. CDR1 is SGHTA, CDR2 FQGNSA, per germline. The CDR3 length is 15 residues. The germline V and J ends were trimmed by 4 bases and 4 bases, with 15 bases remaining between them. CDR3 region: CASSSRRAQADTQYF. In DNA form, the CDR3 reads TGTGCCAGCAGCTCCCGACGAGCCCAGGCAGATACGCAGTATTTT.

This clonotype has ten or more counts. CDR3 DNA: TGCAGTGCTAGAGAGGGCGGAGTGAACACTGAAGCTTTCTTT. Protein sequence: CSAREGGVNTEAFF. The chain uses TRBV20-1 and TRBJ1-1; D is unclear. The CDR3 runs 14 residues. The germline V and J ends were trimmed by 0 bases and 0 bases, with 8 bases remaining between them. The V gene's germline CDR1 is DFQATT and CDR2 SNEGSKA (reference sequence).

This sequence joins TRBV20-1 and TRBJ1-1, with D unresolved. CDR3 length equals 13 residues. The V and J ends lost 5 bases and 3 bases respectively, with 13 bases between them. CDR1 is DFQATT, CDR2 SNEGSKA, per germline (reference sequence). This CDR3 reads CSAAVQVDTEAFF. The CDR3 DNA reads as TGCAGTGCTGCCGTCCAGGTCGACACTGAAGCTTTCTTT.

The rearrangement links TRBV11-1 to TRBJ2-5; D gene uncertain. There are 15 residues in the CDR3. V lost 1 base to trimming and J lost 4 bases, with 13 bases between them. Germline V gene data show CDR1 as SGHAT and CDR2 as FQDESV (reference sequence). The CDR3 is CASSLEKGGRETQYF. The DNA for the CDR3 is TGTGCCAGCAGCTTAGAGAAGGGCGGAAGAGAGACCCAGTACTTC.

CDR3 DNA sequence: TGTGCCAGCAGCCCACAGGGGGGCGAGAACGAGCAGTACTTC. Amino acid sequence: CASSPQGGENEQYF. This rearrangement joins TRBV11-3 to TRBJ2-7, with 8 bases matching TRBD1. Germline-derived CDR1 and CDR2 are SGHNT and YENEEA. There are 14 residues in the CDR3. V gave up 5 bases and J gave up 5 bases; unmatched junction bases: 8.

The table lists this clonotype with many counts. The V call is TRBV7-2, the J call TRBJ1-4; the D is unclear. Germline lookup yields CDR1 SGHTA and CDR2 FQGNSA. V was trimmed by 6 bases and J by 4 bases, leaving 12 bases between them. CDR3 length: 14 amino acids. The chain's CDR3 is CASSPTRSNEKLFF. As DNA, the CDR3 is TGTGCCAGCAGTCCTACACGGAGTAATGAAAAACTGTTTTTT.

The J gene is TRBJ2-7, the V gene TRBV6-2 or TRBV6-3, with 9 nucleotides matching TRBD2. CDR3 length: 14 residues. With 5 bases clipped from V and 7 bases from J, the junction kept 9 bases outside the gene matches. Germline loops: CDR1 MNHEY, CDR2 SVGEGT. DNA for the CDR3: TGTGCCAGCAGTCAACTAGCGGGCCCTCGGGAGCAGTACTTC. Translating it yields CASSQLAGPREQYF.

This clonotype was counted ten times or more. The rearrangement uses TRBV5-4 and TRBJ2-2; TRBD1 is a possible D gene (5 bases). The CDR3 has 18 amino acids. Germline CDR1 SGHNT, CDR2 YYREEE (reference sequence). Trimming pared 4 bases from V and 1 base from J, leaving 20 bases between. CDR3 DNA sequence: TGTGCCAGCAGCCCCGAGACAGAGAACGTAGTGAACACCGGGGAGCTGTTTTTT. Encoded protein: CASSPETENVVNTGELFF.

This clonotype occurred many times. This sequence joins TRBV7-6 and TRBJ1-1; no firm D call. CDR1 is SGHVS, CDR2 FNYEAQ, per germline. V lost 0 bases and J 5 bases, leaving 7 bases between the germline ends. This CDR3 is built from 13 residues. In DNA form, the CDR3 reads TGTGCCAGCAGCTTAGCGGACCGGACTGAAGCTTTCTTT. It is translated as CASSLADRTEAFF.

The J gene is TRBJ2-1, the V gene TRBV28; D perhaps matches TRBD2 (5 bases). There are 16 residues in the CDR3. Germline CDR1 MDHEN, CDR2 SYDVKM. V was trimmed by 3 bases and J by 5 bases, leaving 17 bases between them. The CDR3 sequence: CASSFIRPRRDNEQFF. CDR3 in DNA: TGTGCCAGCAGTTTTATCCGGCCCCGGCGGGACAATGAGCAGTTCTTC.

This clonotype was counted once. The V and J genes are TRBV19 and TRBJ2-5; a possible D gene is TRBD1 (5 bases). Germline values: CDR1 LNHDA, CDR2 SQIVND (reference sequence). The CDR3 contains 14 residues. V was trimmed by 2 bases and J by 1 base, leaving 8 bases between them. CDR3 in amino acids: CASSIQGFQETQYF. Written as DNA, the CDR3 is TGTGCCAGTAGTATACAGGGTTTCCAAGAGACCCAGTACTTC.

This clonotype turned up a few times. The rearrangement joins TRBV5-1 to TRBJ2-1; possible D gene TRBD2, 5 bases. CDR3 size: 18 residues. V lost 0 bases to trimming and J lost 0 bases, with 16 bases between them. The germline gives CDR1 SGHRS, CDR2 YFSETQ. CDR3 protein: CASSLVPPSWSSYNEQFF. Written as DNA, the CDR3 is TGCGCCAGCAGCTTGGTTCCTCCTAGCTGGAGCTCCTACAATGAGCAGTTCTTC.

This clonotype was seen only a few times. This rearrangement joins TRBV11-2 to TRBJ1-2; the D is unclear. The CDR3 has 14 residues. From germline, CDR1 is SGHAT and CDR2 FQNNGV. Trimming stripped 5 bases from V and 2 bases from J, with 12 bases between. DNA of the CDR3: TGTGCCAGCAGCCCTGGCGTAAGGAACTATGGCTACACCTTC. It yields the protein CASSPGVRNYGYTF.

This clonotype appeared a few times. This rearrangement joins TRBV14 to TRBJ2-1; 9 nucleotides align to TRBD1. V lost 4 bases and J lost 2; bases outside the gene matches: 3. This CDR3 contains 15 residues. Germline-derived CDR1 and CDR2 are SGHDN and FVKESK. CDR3 protein: CASSPGQGPYNEQFF. In DNA, the CDR3 is TGTGCCAGCAGCCCGGGACAGGGCCCCTACAATGAGCAGTTCTTC.

The table lists this clonotype with many counts. V usage is TRBV7-3 and J usage is TRBJ2-1, with D tentatively TRBD1 (5 bases). CDR1 and CDR2 from the germline V gene are SGHTA and FQGTGA. V was cut by 5 bases and J by 7 bases, with 12 bases left in between. The CDR3 runs 13 residues. The CDR3 nucleotides read TGTGCCAGCAGCCCCCCAGGGTCGAATGAGCAGTTCTTC. It encodes CASSPPGSNEQFF.

The chain joins TRBV2 to TRBJ1-1; D is possibly TRBD1 (5 bases). The CDR3 totals 13 residues. Per the germline V gene, CDR1 is SNHLY and CDR2 is FYNNEI. V dropped 6 bases and J dropped 6 bases, with 14 bases sitting between them. The CDR3 DNA sequence: TGTGCCAGCAGCGCCGCGGGGCTCGCTGAAGCTTTCTTT. Its protein product is CASSAAGLAEAFF.

The gene calls are TRBV28 and TRBJ2-7; TRBD1 might be the D (5 bases). Germline values: CDR1 MDHEN, CDR2 SYDVKM. The CDR3 covers 12 residues. Deletions cut 6 bases from V and 6 bases from J, with 12 bases between. The CDR3 nucleotides read TGTGCCAGCAGCCAGACAGCAAGCGAGCAGTACTTC. This codes for CASSQTASEQYF.

The rearrangement uses TRBV6-6 and TRBJ2-7; TRBD1 matches 9 bases. Trimming at V came to 7 bases and at J to 2 bases, leaving 6 bases not matched to a gene. Germline V gene sequence: CDR1 MNHNY, CDR2 SVGAGI (reference sequence). The CDR3 length is 14 residues. The CDR3 DNA is TGTGCCAGCACCGCCGGGACAGGGACCTACGAGCAGTACTTC. Translation: CASTAGTGTYEQYF.

The rearrangement uses TRBV6-8 and TRBJ1-4, with D hard to call. This CDR3 region has 16 residues. Germline V gene lookup returns CDR1 MNHGY and CDR2 SAAAGT. V lost 0 bases to trimming and J lost 0 bases, with 8 bases between them. CDR3 in DNA: TGTGCCAGCAGTTACTCGATTGGGGCAACTAATGAAAAACTGTTTTTT. Amino acid sequence: CASSYSIGATNEKLFF.

This clonotype has a handful of counts. The chain uses TRBV18 and TRBJ2-1; D uncertain. This CDR3 spans 16 amino acids. V was pared by 3 bases and J by 4 bases, with 16 bases between. CDR1 and CDR2 from the germline V gene are KGHSH and LQKENI. The chain's CDR3 is CASSPLSEPPYNEQFF. Written as DNA, the CDR3 is TGTGCCAGCTCACCCCTGAGTGAGCCCCCATACAATGAGCAGTTCTTC.

The chain combines TRBV20-1 with TRBJ2-1; D gene ambiguous. V was trimmed by 4 bases and J by 5 bases, leaving 9 bases between them. This CDR3 has 12 amino acids. Germline lookup yields CDR1 DFQATT and CDR2 SNEGSKA (reference sequence). The CDR3 bases are TGCAGTGCTACGGACCACAACAATGAGCAGTTCTTC. Its protein is CSATDHNNEQFF.